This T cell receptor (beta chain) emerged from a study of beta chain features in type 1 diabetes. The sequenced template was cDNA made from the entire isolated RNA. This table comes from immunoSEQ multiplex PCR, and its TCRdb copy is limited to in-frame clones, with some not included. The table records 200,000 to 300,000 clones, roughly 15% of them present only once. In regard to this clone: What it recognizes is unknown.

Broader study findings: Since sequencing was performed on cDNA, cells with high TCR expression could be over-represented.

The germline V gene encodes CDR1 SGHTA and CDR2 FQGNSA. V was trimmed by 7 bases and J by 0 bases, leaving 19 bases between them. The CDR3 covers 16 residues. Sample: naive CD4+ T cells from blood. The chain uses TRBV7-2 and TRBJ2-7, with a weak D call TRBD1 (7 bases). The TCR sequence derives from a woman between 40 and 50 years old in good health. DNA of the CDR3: TGTGCCAGCACCCTAGGAGGGACAGATGGCTCCTACGAGCAGTACTTC. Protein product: CASTLGGTDGSYEQYF.